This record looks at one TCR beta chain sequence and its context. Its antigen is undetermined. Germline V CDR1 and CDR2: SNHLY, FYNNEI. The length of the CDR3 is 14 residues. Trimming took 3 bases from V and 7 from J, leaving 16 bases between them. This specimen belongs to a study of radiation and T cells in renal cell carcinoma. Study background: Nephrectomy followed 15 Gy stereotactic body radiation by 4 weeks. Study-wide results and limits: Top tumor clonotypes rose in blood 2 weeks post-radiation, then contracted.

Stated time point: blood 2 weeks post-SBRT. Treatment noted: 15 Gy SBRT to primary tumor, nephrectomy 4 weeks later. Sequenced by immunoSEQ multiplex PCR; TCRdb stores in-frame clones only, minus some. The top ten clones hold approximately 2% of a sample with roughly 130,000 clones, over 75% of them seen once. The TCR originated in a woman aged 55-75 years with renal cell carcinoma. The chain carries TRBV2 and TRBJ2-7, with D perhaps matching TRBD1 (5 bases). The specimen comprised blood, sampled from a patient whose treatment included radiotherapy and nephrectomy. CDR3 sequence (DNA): TGTGCCAGCAGTGACTCAAAAGGGGTGCGGGAGCAGTACTTC. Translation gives CASSDSKGVREQYF.